The TCR beta chain described here comes from a study of blood T cell repertoires in COVID-19. Overall study: COVID-19 samples collected from the United States, Italy and Spain covered acute and convalescent phases. Sample material is recorded as cDNA or gDNA derived from T cells, B-cell-depleted T cells, or PBMCs.

Germline lookup yields CDR1 MGHRA and CDR2 YSYEKL. V lost 2 bases to trimming and J lost 2 bases, with 18 bases between them. The CDR3 extends over 18 amino acids. This clone was recorded a few times. Authors' methods: Using reference gene primer amplification, nucleated cell counts were estimated. This table comes from immunoSEQ multiplex PCR, and its TCRdb copy is limited to in-frame clones, with some not included. V and J calls and clone size are those listed in that table; D and trimming were worked out from the DNA. The repertoire holds roughly 380,000 clones, roughly 89% seen once, with about 3.9% in the top ten. Patients of the Seattle cohort, enrolled during active infection, were followed longitudinally.

The sample comprised peripheral blood. The sequence was obtained from a woman aged 55-69 years with COVID-19, enrolled during active disease. V usage is TRBV4-1 and J usage is TRBJ2-2; TRBD1 might be the D (8 bases). The CDR3 coding sequence is TGCGCCAGCAGCCAAACCCGAACAGGGGGGGGAAACACCGGGGAGCTGTTTTTT. Translation: CASSQTRTGGGNTGELFF.